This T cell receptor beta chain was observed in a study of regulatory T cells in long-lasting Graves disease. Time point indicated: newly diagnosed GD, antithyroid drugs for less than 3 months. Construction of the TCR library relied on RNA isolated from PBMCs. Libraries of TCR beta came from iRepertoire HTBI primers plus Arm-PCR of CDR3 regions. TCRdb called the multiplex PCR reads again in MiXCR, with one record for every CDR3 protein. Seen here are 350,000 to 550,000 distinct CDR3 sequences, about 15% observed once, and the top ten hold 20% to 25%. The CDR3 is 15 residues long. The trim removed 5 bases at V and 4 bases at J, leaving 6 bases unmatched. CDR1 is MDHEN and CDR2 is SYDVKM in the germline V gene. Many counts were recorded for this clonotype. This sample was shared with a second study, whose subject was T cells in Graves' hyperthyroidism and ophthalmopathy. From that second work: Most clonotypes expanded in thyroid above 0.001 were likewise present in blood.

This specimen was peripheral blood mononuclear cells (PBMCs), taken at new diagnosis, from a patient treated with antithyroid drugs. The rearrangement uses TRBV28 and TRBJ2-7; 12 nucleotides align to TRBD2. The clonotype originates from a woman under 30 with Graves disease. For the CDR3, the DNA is TGTGCCAGCAGTCAGCTAGCGGGAGGGCGGTACGAGCAGTACTTC. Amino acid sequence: CASSQLAGGRYEQYF.